The sequence of this TCR beta chain was determined in a study of TIL therapy for anti-PD-1-resistant metastatic lung cancer. Study background: Progressing patients received lymphodepletion, expanded TIL infusion and IL-2. Tumors carried a median about 1.4 non-synonymous mutations per megabase.

The time point: pre-treatment sample, taken before nivolumab and TIL therapy. Patients were adults with stage 4 NSCLC. Looked up from germline, CDR1 is SGHRS and CDR2 is YFSETQ. The CDR3 length is 14 residues. V lost 4 bases and J lost 1, with 11 bases in between. The immunoSEQ assay was v3. Each library reached 2.1 million or so read pairs, or about 5-6.5 million at deep level. This table comes from immunoSEQ multiplex PCR, and its TCRdb copy is limited to in-frame clones, with some not included. The sample holds roughly 60,000 clones; about nine tenths are singletons and the top ten take 2.5% to 3%. This clone has a single count.

Specimen: blood, collected at baseline. This clonotype was sampled from a person aged 25-79 years with non-small cell lung cancer. The chain couples TRBV5-1 to TRBJ2-5; either TRBD1 or TRBD2 may fit D (5 bases each). This chain's CDR3 is CASSLAGSQETQYF. The CDR3 DNA follows: TGCGCCAGCAGCCTAGCAGGGAGCCAAGAGACCCAGTACTTC.